Each of the 20 T cell receptor beta chains below was sequenced from the same sample in a study of T-cell memory formation after mild COVID-19. TCRdb independently ran MiXCR on the 5' RACE reads; one entry per CDR3 protein. The table lists around 440,000 distinct CDR3 sequences, around a sixth of them singletons, with 9% to 15% in the top ten. The sequenced sample was PBMCs or a T cell subset sorted from them (not recorded which). Receptors were obtained from an adult woman who had mild COVID-19 (a few samples of this study predate the infection). Cell type and time point are not known.

The rearrangement uses TRBV20-1 and TRBJ2-7; D is tentatively TRBD1 or TRBD2 (6 bases each). CDR1 and CDR2 (germline): DFQATT, SNEGSKA (reference sequence). Between the trimmed V and J ends, which lost 0 bases and 5 bases, there was a span of 20 bases. The CDR3 sequence is 16 residues long. The CDR3 sequence is CSARDQGRGAGHEQYF. The CDR3 bases are TGCAGTGCTAGAGATCAGGGGCGCGGGGCAGGGCACGAGCAGTACTTC.

The chain employs TRBV12-3 or TRBV12-4 and TRBJ2-3; 8 nucleotides match TRBD2. This CDR3 contains 13 residues. The J segment lost 6 bases and the V segment lost 5 bases, leaving 4 bases of the junction unmatched. The CDR3 DNA reads as TGTGCCAGCAGTCCCGGCGGGGGGGATACGCAGTATTTT. Its protein product is CASSPGGGDTQYF.

This clonotype was recorded a few times. The genes are TRBV12-3 or TRBV12-4 and TRBJ2-1; tentative D call: TRBD1 (6 bases). There are 14 residues in the CDR3. V was shortened by 5 bases and J by 8 bases, with 16 bases between the two germline ends. The CDR3 DNA follows: TGTGCCAGCAGTGGACAACAGGGAGCCCATGAGCAGTTCTTC. Translating it yields CASSGQQGAHEQFF.

The chain joins TRBV24-1 to TRBJ2-3, with 8 nucleotides matching TRBD2. This CDR3 is 16 amino acids long. V was pared by 6 bases and J by 2 bases, with 9 bases of the junction left unmatched. Germline CDR1 KGHDR, CDR2 SFDVKD. CDR3 loop: CATSSPSGFFTDTQYF. CDR3 in DNA: TGTGCCACCAGTAGTCCTAGCGGGTTTTTCACAGATACGCAGTATTTT.

This clonotype was seen only a few times. V is TRBV9 and J is TRBJ1-5, with 7 positions matching TRBD1. The CDR3 spans 15 residues. Germline V gene lookup returns CDR1 SGDLS and CDR2 YYNGEE. With V trimmed by 4 bases and J by 5 bases, 9 bases remained unmatched. The CDR3 spells CASSFLGQPDQPQHF. The CDR3 coding sequence is TGTGCCAGCAGCTTCCTGGGACAGCCTGATCAGCCCCAGCATTTT.

This clonotype was counted a few times. The chain uses TRBV5-1 and TRBJ2-1, with 10 bases that match TRBD1. The V gene end was trimmed by 6 bases and the J gene end by 4 bases; junction bases not matched to a gene: 4. The CDR3 totals 14 residues. In germline, CDR1 is SGHRS, CDR2 YFSETQ. In nucleotides, the CDR3 is TGCGCCAGCAATCGGGGACAGGGGTACAATGAGCAGTTCTTC. Protein: CASNRGQGYNEQFF.

This sequence joins TRBV7-6 and TRBJ2-7, with TRBD1 as a possible D gene (6 bases). CDR1 and CDR2 from the germline V gene are SGHVS and FNYEAQ. The germline V and J ends were trimmed by 5 bases and 1 base, with 9 bases remaining between them. CDR3 length: 13 residues. Here the CDR3 reads CASSAGTSYEQYF. In DNA, the CDR3 is TGTGCCAGCAGCGCCGGGACATCCTACGAGCAGTACTTC.

This clonotype turned up a few times. The chain couples TRBV5-5 to TRBJ2-1; 11 positions match TRBD2. CDR1 SGHKS and CDR2 YYEKEE come from the germline V gene (reference sequence). This CDR3 spans 16 amino acids. V shed 0 bases, J shed 8 bases, and the junction held 7 bases outside the gene matches. CDR3 sequence (DNA): TGTGCCAGCAGCTTGGCCATAACTAGCGGGAGTGATGAGCAGTTCTTC. It is translated as CASSLAITSGSDEQFF.

This clonotype was counted a few times. The chain employs TRBV11-2 and TRBJ2-5; no reliable D call. Germline V gene data show CDR1 as SGHAT and CDR2 as FQNNGV. The CDR3 consists of 15 residues. Trimming removed 1 base at V and 1 base at J, with 10 bases between. DNA for the CDR3: TGTGCCAGCAGCTTAGTCGAAAGCGTCCAAGAGACCCAGTACTTC. Its translation is CASSLVESVQETQYF.

This rearrangement joins TRBV2 to TRBJ2-5, with 7 bases aligning to TRBD2. The V gene's germline CDR1 is SNHLY and CDR2 FYNNEI. The CDR3 loop spans 15 amino acids. V lost 6 bases, J lost 1 base, and 8 bases stayed unmatched. In nucleotides, the CDR3 is TGTGCCAGCAGGCTCACTAGCGTACTCCAAGAGACCCAGTACTTC. Translation: CASRLTSVLQETQYF.

This clonotype was observed a few times. V gene TRBV7-2 combines with J gene TRBJ2-7; 8 bases line up with TRBD2. Trimming removed 5 bases from V and 3 bases from J; junction bases left unmatched: 9. Germline values: CDR1 SGHTA, CDR2 FQGNSA. The CDR3 sequence is 15 residues long. The CDR3 reads CASSPPSAGGYEQYF. The CDR3 coding sequence is TGTGCCAGCAGCCCCCCGTCGGCGGGGGGCTACGAGCAGTACTTC.

This clonotype was found a few times. The chain employs TRBV9 and TRBJ1-3; D may be TRBD1 (5 bases). Trimming took 2 bases from V and 4 from J, leaving 16 bases between them. Germline V gene lookup returns CDR1 SGDLS and CDR2 YYNGEE. The CDR3 has 16 residues. The CDR3: CASSVRGDPSGNTIYF. CDR3 DNA: TGTGCCAGCAGCGTTCGAGGGGACCCCTCCGGAAACACCATATATTTT.

This clonotype was observed at least ten times. The chain joins TRBV7-9 to TRBJ2-4, with TRBD1 identical over 9 bases. V lost 1 base to trimming and J lost 7 bases; unmatched junction nucleotides: 8. Germline CDR1 and CDR2: SEHNR and FQNEAQ (reference sequence). CDR3 length: 16 residues. The CDR3 spells CASSLGGQGLGNIQYF. CDR3 nucleotide sequence: TGTGCCAGCAGCTTAGGAGGACAGGGGTTGGGGAACATTCAGTACTTC.

The rearrangement links TRBV7-9 to TRBJ2-7, with D perhaps matching TRBD1 (6 bases). The CDR3 is made up of 16 amino acids. Trimming cost V 4 bases and J 4 bases, with 20 bases left between them. Germline CDR1 SEHNR, CDR2 FQNEAQ (reference sequence). CDR3 sequence (DNA): TGTGCCAGCAGCTCGAACCGGGACAAGGAGCTATACGAGCAGTACTTC. It translates to CASSSNRDKELYEQYF. Full variable domain (outside the CDR3, taken from reference TRBV7-9 and TRBJ2-7): DTGVSQNPRHKITKRGQNVTFRCDPISEHNRLYWYRQTLGQGPEFLTYFQNEAQLEKSRLLSDRFSAERPKGSFSTLEIQRTEQGDSAMYLCASSSNRDKELYEQYFGPGTRLTVT.

This chain's CDR3 is CASSKGGSGSSYEQYF. CDR3 nucleotides: TGTGCCAGCAGTAAGGGTGGTTCGGGGAGCTCCTACGAGCAGTACTTC. The V call is TRBV6-5, the J call TRBJ2-7; tentative D call: TRBD2 (5 bases). The CDR3 totals 16 residues. Per germline, CDR1 MNHEY and CDR2 SVGAGI. V lost 5 bases, J lost 0 bases, and 17 bases lay in between.

The rearrangement joins TRBV5-1 to TRBJ2-5; TRBD1 matches 7 bases. This CDR3 region has 16 residues. J gave up 3 bases and V 3 bases, and 11 bases lay outside the gene matches. CDR1 and CDR2 from the germline V gene are SGHRS and YFSETQ. The CDR3 protein is CASSYPQGILEETQYF. The CDR3 coding sequence is TGCGCCAGCAGCTATCCACAGGGGATCCTTGAAGAGACCCAGTACTTC.

The chain couples TRBV7-2 to TRBJ1-2; D unresolved. CDR1 is SGHTA, CDR2 FQGNSA, per germline. Trimming left V 4 bases short and J 0 bases short, with 9 bases between. CDR3 size: 14 residues. The CDR3 DNA follows: TGTGCCAGCAGCTCACAGCCCTCTAACTATGGCTACACCTTC. Translation gives CASSSQPSNYGYTF.

The chain joins TRBV6-5 to TRBJ2-1, with TRBD1 matching 9 bases. In germline, CDR1 is MNHEY, CDR2 SVGAGI. The CDR3 is 16 amino acids. Trimming removed 4 bases from V and 2 bases from J; junction bases left unmatched: 6. The CDR3 is CASSSLDRGPYNEQFF. The CDR3 DNA reads TGTGCCAGCAGTTCCTTGGACAGGGGACCCTACAATGAGCAGTTCTTC.

This chain uses TRBV5-1 with TRBJ2-7; D not certain. Germline values: CDR1 SGHRS, CDR2 YFSETQ. The CDR3 extends over 14 amino acids. Trimming took 0 bases from V and 2 from J, leaving 9 bases between them. CDR3 DNA sequence: TGCGCCAGCAGCTTGGCCGATGGGGCCTACGAGCAGTACTTC. Translation: CASSLADGAYEQYF.

This clonotype was found many times. The chain carries TRBV12-3 or TRBV12-4 and TRBJ1-5; 7 bases match TRBD1. J was trimmed by 6 bases and V by 5 bases; bases with no gene match: 4. CDR3 length: 13 residues. CDR3 coding DNA: TGTGCCAGCAGTAACAGGGGTGGTCAGCCCCAGCATTTT. Translation: CASSNRGGQPQHF.